This TCR beta chain emerged from a study of technical replicates of blood from a handful of donors (dated by TCRdb to 2016 to 2017). In this sample, this clone turned up once. The antigen it binds to is not known. No per-base quality is available; no much larger clone lies one base away. Receptors were amplified or captured by the immunoSEQ multiplex PCR assay. TCRdb obtained this table from immuneACCESS and retained in-frame rearrangements with V and J assigned. These tables miss some clones; where compared with another copy, unresolved V genes account for less than half of the shortfall, and the remainder is unexplained. Here the sample has 75,000 to 100,000 clones; less than 95% occur a single time. The ten largest make up more than 0.35% of the sample. The sequenced sample was T cells isolated from PBMCs. The sequence derives from a human donor in good health.

At the DNA level, the sequence is TGTGCCAGCAGTGACTTCCTGCGGGTGGGGTCCAATGAGCAGTTCTTC. Its product reads: CASSDFLRVGSNEQFF. In this chain, TRBV28 is recombined with TRBJ2-1, and the D gene may be TRBD2, 5 bases matching. Relative to germline, V is 5 bases shorter and J is 6 bases shorter, with 20 bases between their ends. In the germline V gene, CDR1 corresponds to MDHEN and CDR2 to SYDVKM. Taken from cysteine to phenylalanine, the CDR3 has 16 residues. The sequence is cut down to CDR3 DNA, 48 bases in frame from base 1. Reference TRBV28 and TRBJ2-1 proteins supply the regions before and after the CDR3; the full variable domain is: DVKVTQSSRYLVKRTGEKVFLECVQDMDHENMFWYRQDPGLGLRLIYFSYDVKMKEKGDIPEGYSVSREKKERFSLILESASTNQTSMYLCASSDFLRVGSNEQFFGPGTRLTVL.